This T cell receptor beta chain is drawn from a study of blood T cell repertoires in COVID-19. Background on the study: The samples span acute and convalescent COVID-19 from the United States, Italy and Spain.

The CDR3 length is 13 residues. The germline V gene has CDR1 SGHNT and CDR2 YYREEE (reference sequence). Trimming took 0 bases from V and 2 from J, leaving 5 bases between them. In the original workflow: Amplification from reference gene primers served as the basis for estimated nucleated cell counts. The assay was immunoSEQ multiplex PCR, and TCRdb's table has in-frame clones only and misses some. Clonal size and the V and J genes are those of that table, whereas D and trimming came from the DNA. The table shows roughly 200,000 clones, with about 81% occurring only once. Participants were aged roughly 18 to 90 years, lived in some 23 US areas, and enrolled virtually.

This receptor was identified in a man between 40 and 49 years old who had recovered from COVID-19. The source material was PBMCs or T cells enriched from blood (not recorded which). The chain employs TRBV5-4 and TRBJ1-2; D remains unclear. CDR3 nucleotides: TGTGCCAGCAGCTTGGGCCGGAACTATGGCTACACCTTC. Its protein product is CASSLGRNYGYTF.